This TCR beta chain stems from a study of shared clonotypes between healthy human individuals. The wider study: Per-donor plates numbered three CD4 naive, three CD4 memory, two CD8 naive and one CD8 memory.

None of the donors, who were healthy HIV-negative adults, had recently had acute infections or vaccinations. A CD45RA-negative memory subset and a CD45RA+ naive subset were separated from the CD4+ cells. Study outcomes and limitations: Non-shared clonotypes showed lower generation probabilities than clonotypes common to all four donors.

CDR1 is MDHEN, CDR2 SYDVKM, per germline. CDR3 length: 14 amino acids. The junction had 8 bases not matched to a gene; V was cut back by 7 bases and J by 3 bases. In the case of this clone: What it binds is not known.

Clones were read by immunoSEQ multiplex PCR, and TCRdb kept only the in-frame ones, dropping some. Among fewer than 3 million clones listed, under 95% were seen once. The sample taken for sequencing was naive CD4+ T cells from PBMCs. Indicated subset: CD45RA+ positively selected. This sequence was found in a man aged 18 to 35 in good health. Some clones in this sample may be carry-over from other donors' samples. This rearrangement joins TRBV28 to TRBJ2-7; 8 nucleotides match TRBD1. This CDR3 is CASTRGQGRYEQYF. CDR3 DNA: TGTGCCAGCACCAGAGGACAGGGCCGCTACGAGCAGTACTTC.